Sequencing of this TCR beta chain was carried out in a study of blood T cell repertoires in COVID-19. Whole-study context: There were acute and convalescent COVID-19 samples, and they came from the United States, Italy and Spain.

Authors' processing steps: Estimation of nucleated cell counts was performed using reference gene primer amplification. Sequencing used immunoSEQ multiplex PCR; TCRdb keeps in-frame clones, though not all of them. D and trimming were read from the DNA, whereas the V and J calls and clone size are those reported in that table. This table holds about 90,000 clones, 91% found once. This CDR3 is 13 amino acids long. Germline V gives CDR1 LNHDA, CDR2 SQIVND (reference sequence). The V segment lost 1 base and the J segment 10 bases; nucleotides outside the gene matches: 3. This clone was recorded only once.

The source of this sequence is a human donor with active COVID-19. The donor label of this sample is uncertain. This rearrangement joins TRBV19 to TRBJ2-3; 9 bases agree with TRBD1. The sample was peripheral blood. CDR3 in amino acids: CASSIGQGVPQYF. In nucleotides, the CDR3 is TGTGCCAGTAGTATAGGACAGGGGGTCCCGCAGTATTTT.